The 20 T cell receptor beta chains below come from one sample, sequenced in a study of cytomegalovirus exposure and HLA in healthy donors. PCR used 60 Vbeta primers and 13 Jbeta primers. Assay: immunoSEQ multiplex PCR; the TCRdb copy retains only in-frame clones and omits some. The sample holds around 210,000 clones, 70% to 90% seen once. What was sequenced was PBMCs. These receptors were obtained from a girl aged 2-10 years in good health and CMV-seronegative.

This clone was observed once. The genes are TRBV27 and TRBJ2-3, with D unclear. V was shortened by 6 bases and J by 6 bases, with 10 bases between the two germline ends. The CDR3 is 12 residues long. The V gene's germline CDR1 is MNHEY and CDR2 SMNVEV (reference sequence). The CDR3 loop is CASSPVRDTQYF. CDR3 nucleotide sequence: TGTGCCAGCAGCCCCGTTCGGGATACGCAGTATTTT.

The V and J genes are TRBV6-5 and TRBJ1-5; D unresolved. Trimming removed 2 bases at V and 7 bases at J, with 6 bases between. Per the germline V gene, CDR1 is MNHEY and CDR2 is SVGAGI. The CDR3 covers 12 residues. CDR3 in DNA: TGTGCCAGCAGTTACATACGGCAGCCCCAGCATTTT. It yields the protein CASSYIRQPQHF.

The sample holds one count of this clone. The V and J genes are TRBV18 and TRBJ2-7; 8 bases fit TRBD2. J lost 1 base, V lost 3 bases, and 11 bases had no gene match. From germline, CDR1 is KGHSH and CDR2 LQKENI. The CDR3 covers 17 residues. CDR3 loop: CASSPENAPGGSYEQYF. Written as DNA, the CDR3 is TGTGCCAGCTCACCGGAGAACGCGCCGGGAGGGTCCTACGAGCAGTACTTC.

This clone was recorded a few times. Different DNA sequences within this sample yield the same CDR3. The chain is built from TRBV25-1 and TRBJ2-7; 7 bases are shared with TRBD2. There are 14 residues in the CDR3. The germline V gene has CDR1 MGHDK and CDR2 SYGVNS. After removal of 2 bases from V and 0 bases from J, the junction contained 1 base not matched to a gene. The CDR3: CASSEGGSSYEQYF. DNA for the CDR3: TGTGCCAGCAGTGAAGGCGGGAGCTCCTACGAGCAGTACTTC.

This clone was seen a handful of times. The chain's CDR3 is CASSWTVNTEAFF. CDR3 DNA sequence: TGTGCCAGCAGCTGGACAGTGAACACTGAAGCTTTCTTT. This chain uses TRBV7-3 with TRBJ1-1, with D tentatively TRBD1 (6 bases). The CDR3 extends over 13 amino acids. Germline V gene sequence: CDR1 SGHTA, CDR2 FQGTGA. V was shortened by 4 bases and J by 0 bases, with 6 bases between the two germline ends.

The V gene is TRBV15, the J gene TRBJ2-2; D is possibly TRBD2 (5 bases). CDR3 size: 17 residues. The V gene's germline CDR1 is LNHNV and CDR2 YYDKDF (reference sequence). The V end lost 3 bases, the J end lost 6 bases, and 20 bases lay between the germline ends. CDR3: CATSSDFFNVEAGELFF. As DNA, the CDR3 is TGTGCCACCAGCAGCGATTTTTTTAACGTGGAGGCCGGGGAGCTGTTTTTT.

V is TRBV19 and J is TRBJ2-7; D might be TRBD2 (6 bases). CDR1 and CDR2 (germline): LNHDA, SQIVND (reference sequence). The CDR3 has 12 residues. V gave up 5 bases and J gave up 4 bases, with 9 bases separating them. The chain's CDR3 is CASSPGRYEQYF. CDR3 bases: TGTGCCAGTAGTCCAGGGAGGTACGAGCAGTACTTC.

V usage is TRBV11-2 and J usage is TRBJ2-3; TRBD2 matches 11 bases. The ends lost 3 bases at V and 5 bases at J; junction bases unmatched: 7. The CDR3 runs 16 residues. The germline V gene has CDR1 SGHAT and CDR2 FQNNGV. CDR3 DNA: TGTGCCAGCAGCTTGTTAGCGGGGGGGCAGGGAGATACGCAGTATTTT. Protein product: CASSLLAGGQGDTQYF.

The gene calls are TRBV5-1 and TRBJ2-2, with 10 bases aligning to TRBD2. Germline V CDR1 and CDR2: SGHRS, YFSETQ. V was clipped by 3 bases and J by 7 bases; unmatched bases: 15. The length of the CDR3 is 18 residues. The CDR3, as DNA: TGCGCCAGCAGCTCCGCGAAACTGAGCGGGGGGGGTGACGGGGAGCTGTTTTTT. It is translated as CASSSAKLSGGGDGELFF.

The chain carries TRBV4-1 and TRBJ1-1; D remains unclear. Per the germline V gene, CDR1 is MGHRA and CDR2 is YSYEKL. This CDR3 has 14 residues. The germline V and J ends were trimmed by 0 bases and 3 bases, with 8 bases remaining between them. The CDR3 loop reads CASSQDRVYTEAFF. CDR3 DNA: TGCGCCAGCAGCCAAGACCGGGTGTACACTGAAGCTTTCTTT.

Written as DNA, the CDR3 is TGTGCCAGCAGTTCTTCAGGGGTCTCTAGCAATCAGCCCCAGCATTTT. The encoded protein is CASSSSGVSSNQPQHF. The chain is built from TRBV6-5 and TRBJ1-5; the D gene is possibly TRBD1 (6 bases). V shed 4 bases and J shed 0 bases, with 13 bases lying between them. This CDR3 has 16 residues. CDR1 is MNHEY and CDR2 is SVGAGI in the germline V gene.

J is TRBJ1-5 and V is TRBV7-8, with a tentative D call TRBD1 (5 bases). This CDR3 spans 16 amino acids. From germline, CDR1 is SGHVS and CDR2 FQNEAQ. V gave up 4 bases and J gave up 0 bases, with 13 bases separating them. For the CDR3, the DNA is TGTGCCAGCAGCTCCAAGGGGTGGTATAGCAATCAGCCCCAGCATTTT. Translation: CASSSKGWYSNQPQHF. Combining the CDR3 with reference TRBV7-8 and TRBJ1-5 gives the whole variable domain GAGVSQSPRYKVAKRGQDVALRCDPISGHVSLFWYQQALGQGPEFLTYFQNEAQLDKSGLPSDRFFAERPEGSVSTLKIQRTQQEDSAVYLCASSSKGWYSNQPQHFGDGTRLSIL.

V usage is TRBV5-6 and J usage is TRBJ1-5, with D maybe TRBD1 (5 bases). CDR1 is SGHDT and CDR2 is YYEEEE in the germline V gene. Trimming left V 0 bases short and J 4 bases short, with 11 bases between. The CDR3 consists of 15 residues. Here the CDR3 DNA reads TGTGCCAGCAGCTTGGGGGGCAGGATAAATCAGCCCCAGCATTTT. Protein: CASSLGGRINQPQHF. Full variable domain (missing parts from reference TRBV5-6 and TRBJ1-5): DAGVTQSPTHLIKTRGQQVTLRCSPKSGHDTVSWYQQALGQGPQFIFQYYEEEERQRGNFPDRFSGHQFPNYSSELNVNALLLGDSALYLCASSLGGRINQPQHFGDGTRLSIL.

V gene TRBV6-1 combines with J gene TRBJ2-7; D ambiguous. This CDR3 contains 14 residues. CDR1 and CDR2 from the germline V gene are MNHNS and SASEGT. V shed 3 bases and J shed 0 bases, with 9 bases lying between them. CDR3 in DNA: TGTGCCAGCAGTGACAGGAAACTCTCCTACGAGCAGTACTTC. Encoded protein: CASSDRKLSYEQYF.

The chain couples TRBV7-2 to TRBJ2-1, with 7 bases that match TRBD2. The V gene's germline CDR1 is SGHTA and CDR2 FQGNSA. The CDR3 sequence is 18 residues long. V was pared by 4 bases and J by 6 bases, with 18 bases of the junction left unmatched. For the CDR3, the DNA is TGTGCCAGCAGCTCTCCGGGACTAAAGTGGCAAGCTGTCAATGAGCAGTTCTTC. This translates into CASSSPGLKWQAVNEQFF.

The CDR3, as DNA: TGTGCCAGCAGTTACACTAGCGGGGGAGGCAATGAGCAGTTCTTC. Protein product: CASSYTSGGGNEQFF. The V call is TRBV7-6, the J call TRBJ2-1; TRBD2 aligns across 11 bases. Germline trimming cut 6 bases from V and 6 bases from J; bases unmatched to any gene: 7. The CDR3 runs 15 residues. CDR1 SGHVS and CDR2 FNYEAQ come from the germline V gene.

The V gene is TRBV5-1, the J gene TRBJ2-7; 8 bases match TRBD1. Germline V lookup: CDR1 SGHRS, CDR2 YFSETQ. With 5 bases clipped from V and 1 base from J, the junction kept 8 bases outside the gene matches. This CDR3 is built from 15 residues. The CDR3 spells CASSRLQGASYEQYF. CDR3 in DNA: TGCGCCAGCAGTCGACTCCAGGGGGCTTCCTACGAGCAGTACTTC. Filled out from reference TRBV5-1 and TRBJ2-7, the complete variable domain reads KAGVTQTPRYLIKTRGQQVTLSCSPISGHRSVSWYQQTPGQGLQFLFEYFSETQRNKGNFPGRFSGRQFSNSRSEMNVSTLELGDSALYLCASSRLQGASYEQYFGPGTRLTVT.

The V call is TRBV6-6, the J call TRBJ2-5; 7 bases fit TRBD1. Gene TRBJ2-7 matches the end of the DNA better, so the J call may be wrong. CDR1 is MNHNY, CDR2 SVGAGI, per germline (reference sequence). The CDR3 totals 13 residues. The CDR3 spells CASSPDRVYEQYF. CDR3 coding DNA: TGTGCCAGCAGCCCAGACAGGGTCTACGAGCAGTACTTC.

The genes are TRBV6-5 and TRBJ1-2, with 7 bases aligning to TRBD1. The junction had 10 bases not matched to a gene; V was cut back by 5 bases and J by 7 bases. From germline, CDR1 is MNHEY and CDR2 SVGAGI. CDR3 length: 14 residues. Here the CDR3 reads CASSVQLGGVGYTF. The DNA for the CDR3 is TGTGCCAGCAGTGTTCAATTAGGGGGCGTTGGCTACACCTTC.

This chain connects TRBV5-1 to TRBJ1-1, with D tentatively TRBD1 (5 bases). Germline V gives CDR1 SGHRS, CDR2 YFSETQ. The V end was cut by 1 base, the J end by 2 bases, with 6 bases between. This CDR3 has 13 residues. CDR3 amino acids: CASSLWGNTEAFF. CDR3 DNA sequence: TGCGCCAGCAGCTTGTGGGGCAACACTGAAGCTTTCTTT.